This paragraph covers one TCR beta chain sequence. A multiplex PCR was run with 60 Vbeta primers and 13 Jbeta primers. The method was immunoSEQ multiplex PCR; TCRdb's version includes in-frame clones alone and lacks a portion of them. The sample yields 160,000 or so clones, 81% seen once. V was trimmed by 1 base and J by 12 bases, leaving 13 bases between them. Germline V CDR1 and CDR2: GTSNPN, SVGIG (reference sequence). This CDR3 is built from 12 residues. This sample stems from a study of cytomegalovirus exposure and HLA in healthy donors. The receptor was derived from a man in his forties or fifties in good health and CMV-seropositive. Sequencing was performed on PBMCs. V and J are TRBV30 and TRBJ2-4; weak D call: TRBD2 (5 bases). CDR3 loop: CAWSAPLAYQYF. The CDR3 DNA is TGTGCCTGGAGTGCCCCGCTAGCCTATCAGTACTTC.